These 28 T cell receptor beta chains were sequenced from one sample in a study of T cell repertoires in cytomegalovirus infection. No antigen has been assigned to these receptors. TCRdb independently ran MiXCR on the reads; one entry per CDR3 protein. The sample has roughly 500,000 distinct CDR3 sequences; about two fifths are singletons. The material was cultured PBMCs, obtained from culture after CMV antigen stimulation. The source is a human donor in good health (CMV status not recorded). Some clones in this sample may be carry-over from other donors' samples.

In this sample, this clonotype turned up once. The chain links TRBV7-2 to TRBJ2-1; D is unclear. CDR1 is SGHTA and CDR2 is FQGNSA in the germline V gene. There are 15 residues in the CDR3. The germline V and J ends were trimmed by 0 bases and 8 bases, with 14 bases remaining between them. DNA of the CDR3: TGTGCCAGCAGCTTAGCAGGCATTAGCAGATATGAGCAGTTCTTC. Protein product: CASSLAGISRYEQFF.

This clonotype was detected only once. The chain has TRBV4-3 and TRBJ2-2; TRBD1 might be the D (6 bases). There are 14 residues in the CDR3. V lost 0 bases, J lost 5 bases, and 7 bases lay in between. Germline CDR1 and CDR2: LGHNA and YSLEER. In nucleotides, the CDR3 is TGCGCCAGCAGCCAAGATACAGGGACCGGGGAGCTGTTTTTT. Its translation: CASSQDTGTGELFF.

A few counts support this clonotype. The CDR3 region is CASSRDRFGNQPQHF. The CDR3 nucleotides are TGTGCCAGCAGCCGCGACAGGTTTGGTAATCAGCCCCAGCATTTT. The V gene is TRBV7-8, the J gene TRBJ1-5; D might be TRBD1 (6 bases). V lost 5 bases to trimming and J lost 4 bases, with 15 bases between them. The CDR3 sequence is 15 residues long. Germline CDR1 is SGHVS and CDR2 is FQNEAQ.

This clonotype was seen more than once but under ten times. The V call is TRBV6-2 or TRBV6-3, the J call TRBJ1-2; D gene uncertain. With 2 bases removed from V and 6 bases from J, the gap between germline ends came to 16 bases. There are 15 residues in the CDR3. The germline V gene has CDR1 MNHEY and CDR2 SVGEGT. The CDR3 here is CASSYRILAGDGYTF. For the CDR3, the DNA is TGTGCCAGCAGTTACCGCATCCTTGCGGGTGATGGCTACACCTTC.

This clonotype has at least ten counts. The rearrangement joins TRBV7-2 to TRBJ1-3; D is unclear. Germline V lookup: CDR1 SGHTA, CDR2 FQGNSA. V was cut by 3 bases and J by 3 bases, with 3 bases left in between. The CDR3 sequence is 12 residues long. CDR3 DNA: TGTGCCAGCAGCTTGGGTGGAAACACCATATATTTT. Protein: CASSLGGNTIYF.

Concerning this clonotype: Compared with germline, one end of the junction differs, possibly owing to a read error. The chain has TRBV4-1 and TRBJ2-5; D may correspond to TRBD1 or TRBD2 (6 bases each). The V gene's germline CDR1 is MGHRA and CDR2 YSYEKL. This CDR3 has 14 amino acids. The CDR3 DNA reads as TGTGCCAGCAGCCAAGTCACGGGGGCGCGGACCCAGTACTTC. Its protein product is CASSQVTGARTQYF.

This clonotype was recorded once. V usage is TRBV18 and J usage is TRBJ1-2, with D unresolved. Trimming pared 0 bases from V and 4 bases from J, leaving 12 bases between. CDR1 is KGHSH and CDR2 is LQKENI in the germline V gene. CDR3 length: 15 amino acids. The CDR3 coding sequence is TGTGCCAGCTCACCACCATCGGGTGCGGGCTATGGCTACACCTTC. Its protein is CASSPPSGAGYGYTF.

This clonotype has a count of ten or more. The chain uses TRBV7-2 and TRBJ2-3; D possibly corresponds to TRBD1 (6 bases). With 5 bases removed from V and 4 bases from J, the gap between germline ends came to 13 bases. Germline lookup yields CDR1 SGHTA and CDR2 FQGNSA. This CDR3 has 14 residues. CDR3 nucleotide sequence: TGTGCCAGCAGCCCGACAACAGGGTCAGATACGCAGTATTTT. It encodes CASSPTTGSDTQYF.

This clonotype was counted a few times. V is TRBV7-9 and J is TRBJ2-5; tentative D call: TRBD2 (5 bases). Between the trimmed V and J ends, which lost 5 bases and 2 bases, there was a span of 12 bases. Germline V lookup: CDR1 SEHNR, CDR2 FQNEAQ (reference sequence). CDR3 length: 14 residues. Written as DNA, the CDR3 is TGTGCCAGCAGCGCGGACCTAGCACAAGAGACCCAGTACTTC. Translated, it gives CASSADLAQETQYF.

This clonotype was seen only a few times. The CDR3 region has the DNA TGTGCCAGCAGCTCCGAAAACAATCAGCCCCAGCATTTT. This gives the protein CASSSENNQPQHF. The chain has TRBV7-8 and TRBJ1-5; D gene unclear. CDR3 length: 13 amino acids. Trimming took off 4 bases at V and 3 bases at J, with 7 bases between the two ends. Germline V lookup: CDR1 SGHVS, CDR2 FQNEAQ.

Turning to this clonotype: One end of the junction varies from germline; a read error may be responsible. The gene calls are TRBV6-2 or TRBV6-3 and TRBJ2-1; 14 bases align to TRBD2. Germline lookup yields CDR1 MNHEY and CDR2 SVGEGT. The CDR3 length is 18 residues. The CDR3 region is CANSPPGLAGDPNYEQFF. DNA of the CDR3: TGTGCCAACAGTCCTCCGGGACTAGCGGGGGACCCGAATTATGAGCAGTTCTTC.

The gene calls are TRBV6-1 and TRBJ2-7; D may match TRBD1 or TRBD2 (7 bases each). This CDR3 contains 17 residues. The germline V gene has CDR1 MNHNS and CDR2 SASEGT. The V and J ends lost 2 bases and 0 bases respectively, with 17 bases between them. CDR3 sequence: CASSETPGGGSSYEQYF. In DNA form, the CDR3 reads TGTGCCAGCAGTGAAACCCCAGGGGGGGGTAGCTCCTACGAGCAGTACTTC.

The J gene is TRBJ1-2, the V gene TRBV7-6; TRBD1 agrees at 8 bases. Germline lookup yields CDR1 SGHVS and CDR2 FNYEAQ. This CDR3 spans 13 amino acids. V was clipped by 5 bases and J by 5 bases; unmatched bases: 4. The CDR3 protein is CASSNGQGYGYTF. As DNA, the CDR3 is TGTGCCAGCAGCAACGGACAGGGTTATGGCTACACCTTC.

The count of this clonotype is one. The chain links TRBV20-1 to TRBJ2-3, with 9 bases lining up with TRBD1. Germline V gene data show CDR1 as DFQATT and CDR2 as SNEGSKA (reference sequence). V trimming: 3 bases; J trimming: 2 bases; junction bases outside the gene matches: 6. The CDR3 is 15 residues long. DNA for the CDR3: TGCAGTGCTAGCGGGACAGGGTACATCACAGATACGCAGTATTTT. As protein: CSASGTGYITDTQYF.

The CDR3: CSAKDVAGTDYEYF. In nucleotides, the CDR3 is TGCAGTGCTAAAGACGTCGCCGGGACAGATTATGAGTACTTC. The rearrangement links TRBV20-1 to TRBJ2-4, with 7 bases fitting TRBD1. Germline-derived CDR1 and CDR2 are DFQATT and SNEGSKA (reference sequence). The junction had 17 bases not matched to a gene; V was cut back by 4 bases and J by 14 bases. The CDR3 loop spans 14 amino acids.

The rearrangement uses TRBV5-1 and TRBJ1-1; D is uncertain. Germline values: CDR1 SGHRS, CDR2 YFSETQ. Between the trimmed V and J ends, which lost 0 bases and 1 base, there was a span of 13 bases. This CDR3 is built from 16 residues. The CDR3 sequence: CASSLAYRGGNTEAFF. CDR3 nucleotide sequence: TGCGCCAGCAGCTTGGCTTACAGAGGCGGGAACACTGAAGCTTTCTTT.

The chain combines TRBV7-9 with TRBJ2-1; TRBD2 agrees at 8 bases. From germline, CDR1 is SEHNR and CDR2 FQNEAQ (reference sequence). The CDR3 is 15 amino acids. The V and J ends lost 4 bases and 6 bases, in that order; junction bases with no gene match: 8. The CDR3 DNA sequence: TGTGCCAGCAGCTCCCCGGCCGGGGGGGGCAATGAGCAGTTCTTC. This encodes CASSSPAGGGNEQFF.

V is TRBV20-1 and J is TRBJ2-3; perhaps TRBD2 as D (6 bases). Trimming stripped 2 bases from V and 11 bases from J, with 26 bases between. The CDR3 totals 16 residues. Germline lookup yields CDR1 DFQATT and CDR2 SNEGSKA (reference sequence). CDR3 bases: TGCAGTGCTAGATATTTGAGGAGCGGTGGGGGAGGTGGGCAGTATTTT. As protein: CSARYLRSGGGGGQYF.

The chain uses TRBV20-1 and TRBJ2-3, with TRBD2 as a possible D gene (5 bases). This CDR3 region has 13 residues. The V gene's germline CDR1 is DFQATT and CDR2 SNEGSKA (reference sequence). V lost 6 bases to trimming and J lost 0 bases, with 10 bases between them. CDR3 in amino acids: CSASGASTDTQYF. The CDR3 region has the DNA TGCAGTGCCAGCGGAGCTAGCACAGATACGCAGTATTTT.

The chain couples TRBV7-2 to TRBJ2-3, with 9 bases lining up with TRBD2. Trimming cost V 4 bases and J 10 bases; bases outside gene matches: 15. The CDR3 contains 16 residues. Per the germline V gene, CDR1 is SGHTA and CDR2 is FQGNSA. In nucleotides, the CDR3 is TGTGCCAGCAGCTCCTCTGCGGGGGGGCCCACAGGTCCGCAGTATTTT. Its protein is CASSSSAGGPTGPQYF.

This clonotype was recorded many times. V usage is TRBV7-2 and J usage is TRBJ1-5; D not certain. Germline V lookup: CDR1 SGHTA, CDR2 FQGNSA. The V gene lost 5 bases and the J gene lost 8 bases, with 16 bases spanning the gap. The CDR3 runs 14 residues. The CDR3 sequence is CASSPGGVGEPQHF. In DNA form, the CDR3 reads TGTGCCAGCAGCCCAGGCGGAGTCGGAGAGCCCCAGCATTTT.

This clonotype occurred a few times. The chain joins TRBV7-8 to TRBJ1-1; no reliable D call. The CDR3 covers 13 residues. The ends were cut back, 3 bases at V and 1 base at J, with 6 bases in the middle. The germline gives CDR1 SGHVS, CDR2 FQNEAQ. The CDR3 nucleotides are TGTGCCAGCAGCTTGAGGTGGAACACTGAAGCTTTCTTT. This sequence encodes CASSLRWNTEAFF.

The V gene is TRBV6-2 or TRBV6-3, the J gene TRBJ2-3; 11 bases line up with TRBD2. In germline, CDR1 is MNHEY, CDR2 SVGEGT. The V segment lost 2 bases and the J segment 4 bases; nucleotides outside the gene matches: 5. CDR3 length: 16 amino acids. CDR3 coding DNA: TGTGCCAGCAGTTACCCGCTAGCGGGAGGAGCAGATACGCAGTATTTT. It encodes CASSYPLAGGADTQYF.

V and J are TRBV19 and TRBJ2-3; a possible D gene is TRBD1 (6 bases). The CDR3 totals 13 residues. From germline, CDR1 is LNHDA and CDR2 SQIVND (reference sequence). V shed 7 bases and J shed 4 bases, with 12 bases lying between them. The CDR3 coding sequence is TGTGCCAGTACTTCCGCAGGGGCAGATACGCAGTATTTT. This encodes CASTSAGADTQYF.

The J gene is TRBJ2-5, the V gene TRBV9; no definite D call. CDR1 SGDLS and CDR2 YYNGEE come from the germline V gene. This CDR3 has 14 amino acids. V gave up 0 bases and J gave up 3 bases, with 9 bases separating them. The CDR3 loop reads CASSVAVSKETQYF. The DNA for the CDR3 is TGTGCCAGCAGCGTAGCGGTCAGTAAAGAGACCCAGTACTTC.

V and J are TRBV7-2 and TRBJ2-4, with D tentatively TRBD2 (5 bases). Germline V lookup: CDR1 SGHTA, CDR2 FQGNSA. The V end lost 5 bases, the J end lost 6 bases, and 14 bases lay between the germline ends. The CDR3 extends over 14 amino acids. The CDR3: CASSARSAGNIQYF. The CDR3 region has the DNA TGTGCCAGCAGCGCCCGCTCTGCGGGAAACATTCAGTACTTC.

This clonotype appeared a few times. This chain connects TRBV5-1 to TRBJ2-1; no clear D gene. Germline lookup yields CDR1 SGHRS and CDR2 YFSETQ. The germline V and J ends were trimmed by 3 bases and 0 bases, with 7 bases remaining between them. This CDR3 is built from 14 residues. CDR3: CASSYDRSYNEQFF. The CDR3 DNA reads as TGCGCCAGCAGCTACGACCGCTCCTACAATGAGCAGTTCTTC.

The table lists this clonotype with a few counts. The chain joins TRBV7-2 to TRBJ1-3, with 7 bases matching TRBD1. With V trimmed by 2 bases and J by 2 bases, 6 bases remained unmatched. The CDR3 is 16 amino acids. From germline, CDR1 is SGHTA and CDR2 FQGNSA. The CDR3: CASSLILTGTGNTIYF. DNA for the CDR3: TGTGCCAGCAGCTTAATCTTGACAGGGACTGGAAACACCATATATTTT.